These T cell receptor beta chains were read from a single sample in a study of beta chain features in type 1 diabetes. The data were produced by immunoSEQ multiplex PCR, yet TCRdb's version contains in-frame clones alone and is incomplete. The sample holds hundreds of thousands of clones, roughly 31% seen once. The sample comprised naive CD4+ T cells from blood. The source of these receptors is a man younger than 35 in good health. CDR3s include the opening cysteine and the closing phenylalanine or tryptophan. A D gene is named only where the DNA matches it firmly. Expanded clones get a size class; other rows say once, few or many, or leave the size out.

J	V	size	length	D	CDR3	DNA
TRBJ2-3	TRBV2	few	15	TRBD2	CASSVRGIREDTQYF	TGTGCCAGCAGTGTGCGGGGGATCAGGGAAGATACGCAGTATTTT
TRBJ2-5	TRBV7-3	few	15	TRBD1	CASSPTGVGEETQYF	TGTGCCAGCAGCCCGACAGGGGTGGGGGAAGAGACCCAGTACTTC
TRBJ2-3	TRBV11-2	once	16	TRBD2	CASSLGLAGGTDTQYF	TGTGCCAGCAGCTTAGGCCTAGCGGGAGGGACAGATACGCAGTATTTT
TRBJ2-3	TRBV5-1	.	14	TRBD1	CASSQGQVTDTQYF	TGCGCCAGCAGCCAGGGACAGGTAACAGATACGCAGTATTTT
TRBJ2-4	TRBV11-2	.	15	.	CASSWGRGAKNIQYF	TGTGCCAGCAGCTGGGGCCGCGGGGCCAAAAACATTCAGTACTTC
TRBJ1-2	TRBV5-1	.	14	TRBD1	CASSIGQGADGYTF	TGCGCCAGCAGCATAGGACAGGGGGCCGACGGCTACACCTTC
TRBJ2-2	TRBV30	.	14	TRBD1	CAWSVPGGTGELFF	TGTGCCTGGAGTGTCCCAGGGGGCACCGGGGAGCTGTTTTTT
TRBJ2-2	TRBV4-2	.	17	.	CASSQDLSRTNTGELFF	TGTGCCAGCAGCCAAGACCTTAGCCGCACGAACACCGGGGAGCTGTTTTTT
TRBJ2-5	TRBV11-2	.	17	TRBD2	CASSLDSHASGEETQYF	TGTGCCAGCAGCTTAGATTCCCACGCTAGCGGAGAAGAGACCCAGTACTTC
TRBJ2-6	TRBV4-3	.	17	.	CASSQEGPPSGANVLTF	TGCGCCAGCAGCCAAGAAGGCCCGCCCTCTGGGGCCAACGTCCTGACTTTC
TRBJ2-3	TRBV4-1	few	15	.	CASSAGLVSTDTQYF	TGCGCCAGCAGCGCGGGACTGGTTAGCACAGATACGCAGTATTTT
TRBJ2-1	TRBV25-1	few	15	.	CASRPSANGYNEQFF	TGTGCCAGCAGGCCATCCGCAAACGGTTACAATGAGCAGTTCTTC
TRBJ2-5	TRBV7-2	.	16	TRBD2	CASSLGGSGSPATQYF	TGTGCCAGCAGCTTAGGCGGTAGCGGGAGCCCAGCGACCCAGTACTTC
TRBJ2-1	TRBV28	.	13	TRBD2	CAIRGSSYNEQFF	TGTGCCATCCGCGGGAGCTCCTACAATGAGCAGTTCTTC
TRBJ2-7	TRBV11-2	.	12	.	CASSLEPYEQYF	TGTGCCAGCAGCTTAGAGCCTTACGAGCAGTACTTC
TRBJ2-7	TRBV27	.	16	TRBD2	CASSSLGRRSSYEQYF	TGTGCCAGCAGTTCGCTCGGGAGGAGGAGCTCCTACGAGCAGTACTTC
TRBJ2-1	TRBV6-5	.	15	TRBD2	CASSYWEGGQVEQFF	TGTGCCAGCAGTTACTGGGAGGGAGGGCAGGTTGAGCAGTTCTTC
TRBJ2-7	TRBV5-4	few	14	.	CASRLGLQTYEQYF	TGTGCCAGCAGATTGGGACTCCAGACCTACGAGCAGTACTTC
TRBJ2-6	TRBV5-6	.	13	.	CASRRSWANVLTF	TGTGCCAGCAGGCGGTCTTGGGCCAACGTCCTGACTTTC
TRBJ1-5	TRBV19	.	15	TRBD1	CASSTYRGWNQPQHF	TGTGCCAGTAGTACATACAGGGGCTGGAATCAGCCCCAGCATTTT
TRBJ2-1	TRBV30	few	15	TRBD2	CAWSYPTSAYNEQFF	TGTGCCTGGAGTTACCCGACTAGCGCCTACAATGAGCAGTTCTTC
TRBJ2-7	TRBV9	.	13	.	CASSVELGYEQYF	TGTGCCAGCAGCGTTGAGCTAGGCTACGAGCAGTACTTC
TRBJ2-1	TRBV27	.	17	TRBD2	CASSPGLAGPPYNEQFF	TGTGCCAGCAGTCCGGGACTAGCGGGGCCTCCGTACAATGAGCAGTTCTTC
TRBJ2-4	TRBV19	few	14	.	CASSMWSGSDIQYF	TGTGCCAGTAGTATGTGGTCAGGGTCTGACATTCAGTACTTC
TRBJ2-7	TRBV30	few	12	.	CAWRTRGYEQYF	TGTGCCTGGAGGACCCGGGGGTACGAGCAGTACTTC
TRBJ2-1	TRBV30	.	12	TRBD2	CAGQPSGTSFFF	TGTGCCGGACAACCCTCCGGGACTAGTTTTTTCTTC
TRBJ2-7	TRBV30	.	13	.	CAWGGQYYYEQYF	TGTGCCTGGGGAGGCCAGTATTACTACGAGCAGTACTTC
TRBJ2-3	TRBV7-9	few	14	.	CASSSSTSTDTQYF	TGTGCCAGCAGCTCGAGTACTAGCACAGATACGCAGTATTTT
TRBJ2-7	TRBV7-2	few	13	.	CASSLGAPYEQYF	TGTGCCAGCAGCTTAGGGGCACCCTACGAGCAGTACTTC
TRBJ2-7	TRBV30	few	13	.	CAWSGFRAYEQYF	TGTGCCTGGAGTGGGTTCCGGGCCTACGAGCAGTACTTC
TRBJ2-1	TRBV30	few	15	.	CAWSPSRTRGSEQFF	TGTGCCTGGAGTCCCTCCCGGACTAGGGGGAGTGAGCAGTTCTTC
TRBJ2-5	TRBV5-1	.	13	.	CASSLVGGETQYF	TGCGCCAGCAGCTTGGTGGGTGGTGAGACCCAGTACTTC
TRBJ2-1	TRBV2	.	15	.	CASSPEGAHYNEQFF	TGTGCCAGCAGTCCCGAAGGAGCCCACTACAATGAGCAGTTCTTC
TRBJ2-7	TRBV29-1	.	14	TRBD1	CSVRTGTGTYEQYF	TGCAGCGTCCGAACCGGGACAGGGACCTACGAGCAGTACTTC
TRBJ2-1	TRBV25-1	few	16	TRBD2	CASSEREAYSYNEQFF	TGTGCCAGCAGTGAACGGGAGGCCTACTCCTACAATGAGCAGTTCTTC
TRBJ1-1	TRBV27	.	13	.	CASSRTQGTEAFF	TGTGCCAGCAGTCGAACACAGGGCACTGAAGCTTTCTTT
TRBJ2-5	TRBV11-1	.	17	.	CASSSFGGSTYQETQYF	TGTGCCAGCAGCTCTTTCGGGGGATCAACGTACCAAGAGACCCAGTACTTC
TRBJ2-1	TRBV29-1	.	12	.	CSVWQFNNEQFF	TGCAGCGTTTGGCAGTTCAACAATGAGCAGTTCTTC
TRBJ2-3	TRBV5-1	.	13	.	CASSLGGSDTQYF	TGCGCCAGCAGCTTAGGAGGATCGGATACGCAGTATTTT
TRBJ2-3	TRBV9	.	13	.	CASSGGSTDTQYF	TGTGCCAGCAGCGGAGGGAGCACAGATACGCAGTATTTT
TRBJ1-2	TRBV7-2	.	14	.	CASSRNRVDYGYTF	TGTGCCAGCAGCCGGAACAGGGTTGACTATGGCTACACCTTC
TRBJ2-2	TRBV30	few	13	.	CAWSVGFTGELFF	TGTGCCTGGAGTGTAGGATTTACCGGGGAGCTGTTTTTT
TRBJ1-1	TRBV27	few	15	.	CASSFTLNRGTEAFF	TGTGCCAGCAGTTTCACATTAAACAGAGGAACTGAAGCTTTCTTT
TRBJ2-6	TRBV23-1	.	17	TRBD1	CASRRDRVGAGANVLTF	TGCGCCAGCAGGAGGGACAGGGTAGGCGCTGGGGCCAACGTCCTGACTTTC
TRBJ1-5	TRBV27	.	13	.	CANGGGDKRGPHF	TGTGCCAACGGTGGGGGAGACAAGAGGGGCCCGCATTTT
TRBJ1-1	TRBV5-4	few	14	.	CASSLAGSGPEAFF	TGTGCCAGCAGCTTGGCAGGCTCTGGACCTGAAGCTTTCTTT
TRBJ1-4	TRBV6-6	few	13	.	CATKGPEFEKLFF	TGTGCCACCAAGGGTCCAGAGTTTGAAAAACTGTTTTTT
TRBJ2-3	TRBV27	.	12	.	CASSSYTDTQYF	TGTGCCAGCAGTTCCTACACAGATACGCAGTATTTT
TRBJ2-7	TRBV7-9	.	12	.	CASSTVTYEQYF	TGTGCCAGCAGCACCGTTACCTACGAGCAGTACTTC
TRBJ2-5	TRBV5-1	.	15	TRBD2	CASSPLGLAVETQYF	TGCGCCAGCAGCCCCTTGGGACTAGCCGTGGAGACCCAGTACTTC
TRBJ2-5	TRBV7-2	.	15	TRBD1	CASSYRTGGEETQYF	TGTGCCAGCAGCTACCGGACAGGGGGTGAAGAGACCCAGTACTTC
TRBJ2-5	TRBV18	few	16	.	CASSLTGKRFQETQYF	TGTGCCAGCTCACTCACGGGGAAACGGTTCCAAGAGACCCAGTACTTC
TRBJ2-5	TRBV7-9	.	14	TRBD2	CASSPLAGTKTQYF	TGTGCCAGCAGCCCGTTAGCGGGAACAAAGACCCAGTACTTC